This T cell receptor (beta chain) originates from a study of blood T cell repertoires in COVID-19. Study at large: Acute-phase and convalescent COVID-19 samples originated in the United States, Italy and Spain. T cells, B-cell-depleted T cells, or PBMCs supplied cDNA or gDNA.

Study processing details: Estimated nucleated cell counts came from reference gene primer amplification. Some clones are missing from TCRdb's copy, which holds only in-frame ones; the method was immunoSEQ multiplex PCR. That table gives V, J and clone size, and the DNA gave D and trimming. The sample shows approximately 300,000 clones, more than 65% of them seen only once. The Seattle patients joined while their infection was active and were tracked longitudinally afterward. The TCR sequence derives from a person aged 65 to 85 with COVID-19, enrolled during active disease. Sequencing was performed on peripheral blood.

The CDR3 nucleotides are TGCGCCAGCAGCCAAGTTACGGCAGGGAAGTATGGCTACACCTTC. Protein sequence: CASSQVTAGKYGYTF. This chain uses TRBV4-3 with TRBJ1-2; D is perhaps TRBD1 (5 bases). V lost 1 base and J lost 5, with 14 bases in between. The CDR3 is made up of 15 amino acids. Per germline, CDR1 LGHNA and CDR2 YSLEER.